The sequence of this T cell receptor (beta chain) was determined in a study of beta chain features in type 1 diabetes. Study background: Patients shared similar age, gender and cell yields with healthy donors. Study conclusions and caveats: Type 1 diabetes patients showed a moderate but significant shortening of TCRB CDR3s in all four CD4+ subsets. Small HLA sub-analyses could not settle whether HLA shapes TCRB rearrangement.

Between the trimmed V and J ends, which lost 4 bases and 3 bases, there was a span of 3 bases. Germline-derived CDR1 and CDR2 are DFQATT and SNEGSKA (reference sequence). The CDR3 is 10 amino acids. cDNA synthesis used the whole RNA isolate, giving expressed TCRB sequences. Clones were read by immunoSEQ multiplex PCR, and TCRdb kept only the in-frame ones, dropping some. The repertoire holds over 300,000 clones, with under 8.5% as singletons. In this sample, this clone turned up a few times. As yet, its antigen is unknown. Sample: central memory CD4+ T cells from blood. The receptor was derived from a woman younger than 35 in good health. The chain couples TRBV20-1 to TRBJ2-5; no clear D gene. As DNA, the CDR3 is TGCAGTGCTATAAAAGAGACCCAGTACTTC. As protein: CSAIKETQYF.